This TCR beta chain came from a study of blood T cell repertoires in COVID-19 (dated by TCRdb to 2020 to 2021). In the study overall: The collaborator samples originated in the United States, Italy and Spain and spanned the acute and convalescent phases of COVID-19. Subjects who had been exposed to COVID-19, were actively infected with it, or had recovered from it provided the deeply sampled blood TCRbeta repertoires that made up the dataset. Samples were obtained from the ongoing ImmuneRACE study (first 160 participants) and from about 1,300 subjects provided by 6 global collaborators. Where HLA class I and class II types were available, the types were taken from metadata supplied by the sample provider, not from assay-based typing. The material from the prospective study consisted of cDNA or gDNA derived from T cells, B-cell-depleted T cells, or PBMCs. A freely available public database, intended as a resource for researchers studying the immune response to SARS-CoV-2, is where the repertoires were released. Nearly every sample came with metadata listing a de-identified subject ID, COVID-19 status, age in years and sex.

The germline ends are 16 bases apart after V is trimmed by 0 bases and J by 2 bases. The CDR3 starts with the cysteine, ends with the phenylalanine, and has 17 residues. Of the read, only the CDR3 DNA is kept; its 51 bases are in frame from base 1. The germline V gene supplies CDR1 SGHAT and CDR2 FQNNGV. About this clone: Its recognized antigen is unknown. Base qualities are not at hand, and no much larger clone is one base apart.

Each collaborating institution followed its own protocols to collect whole blood in K2EDTA tubes. For TCRbeta analysis, collaborator samples were shipped as frozen whole blood, as isolated PBMCs, or as DNA extracted from either sample type. TCRbeta CDR3 regions were amplified from genomic DNA using the immunoSEQ Assay, a bias-controlled multiplex PCR. In the original analysis: Nucleated cell counts per sample were estimated from amplification of reference gene primers within the assay. To quantify the absolute abundance of each unique TCRbeta CDR3 rearrangement, sequence reads were collapsed and filtered. For each sample, productive Simpson clonality was calculated by taking the square root of Simpson's diversity index across productive rearrangements. This immuneACCESS table, as held by TCRdb, lists in-frame sequences with V and J called but not all clones. Of the missing ones, under half trace to an unresolved V gene in checked studies; the others have no known cause. V and J calls and clone size are those listed in that table; D and trimming were worked out from the DNA. Present in this sample are roughly 280,000 clones, around nine tenths of which were seen just once. The leading ten clones occupy approximately 2% of the sample.

Beyond this particular receptor, the publication reports: The quantity of clinical and demographic metadata differed by source and by participant and was supplied without curation.

The receptor was isolated from a man aged 25-45 years with active or convalescent COVID-19. The chain is encoded by TRBV11-2 joined to TRBJ1-1; matching of 6 bases hints at TRBD1 as the D gene. Sequencing used peripheral blood. CDR3 loop: CASSLDPRRGANTEAFF. In nucleotide form, the sequence is TGTGCCAGCAGCTTAGACCCCCGTCGGGGGGCAAACACTGAAGCTTTCTTT.